The clone carrying this T cell receptor beta chain was detected ten times or more. Amplified TCR beta CDR3 regions came from RNA transcripts. A first-round RT-PCR of the TCR CDR3 used the HTBI primer set. TCRdb used MiXCR to reprocess the multiplex PCR reads, holding one entry per CDR3 protein. The table shows approximately 600,000 distinct CDR3 sequences, with more than 13% occurring only once. This sample is drawn from a study of T cells in Graves' hyperthyroidism and ophthalmopathy. There are 14 residues in the CDR3. V dropped 7 bases and J dropped 3; count of bases not matched to a gene: 5. CDR1 is KGHDR and CDR2 is SFDVKD in the germline V gene. The diagnoses drew upon clinical symptoms, serum thyroxine and TRAb, thyroid ultrasound and orbital computed tomography.

Sample: blood. The sequence derives from a young woman with Graves' ophthalmopathy. This sequence joins TRBV24-1 and TRBJ2-1; the match to TRBD1 covers 7 bases. The CDR3 sequence: CATSDRDRYNEQFF. As DNA, the CDR3 is TGTGCCACCAGCGACAGGGATCGCTACAATGAGCAGTTCTTC.